Below, 4 T cell receptor beta chains from the same sample are listed, as sequenced in a study of T cells in Graves' hyperthyroidism and ophthalmopathy. RNA transcripts gave rise to amplified TCR beta CDR3 regions. The TCR CDR3 first-round RT-PCR relied on the HTBI primer set. Using its own MiXCR run on the multiplex PCR reads, TCRdb lists one record per CDR3 protein. Among 300,000 or so distinct CDR3 sequences, approximately 15% were seen once, and the ten largest hold 33%. The specimen sequenced was blood. These receptors were collected from a man aged 25-45 years with Graves' hyperthyroidism.

The CDR3 reads CASSLGHANTGELFF. Written as DNA, the CDR3 is TGCGCCAGCAGCTTGGGACACGCGAACACCGGGGAGCTGTTTTTT. J is TRBJ2-2 and V is TRBV5-1; unclear D gene. The V end was cut by 0 bases, the J end by 0 bases, with 6 bases between. CDR1 is SGHRS, CDR2 YFSETQ, per germline. CDR3 length: 15 residues.

The rearrangement joins TRBV24-1 to TRBJ2-1, with 10 positions matching TRBD2. The CDR3 extends over 14 amino acids. Germline CDR1 is KGHDR and CDR2 is SFDVKD. The junction had 2 bases not matched to a gene; V was cut back by 4 bases and J by 6 bases. CDR3: CATSEWTSGNEQFF. In DNA, the CDR3 is TGTGCCACCAGTGAATGGACTAGCGGCAATGAGCAGTTCTTC.

This CDR3 reads CASSLSIRDSGGYTF. Written as DNA, the CDR3 is TGTGCCAGCAGTTTATCGATCCGGGATTCCGGCGGCTACACCTTC. This rearrangement joins TRBV27 to TRBJ1-2; D is unresolved. CDR3 length: 15 residues. Trimming took off 0 bases at V and 8 bases at J, with 16 bases between the two ends. Germline-derived CDR1 and CDR2 are MNHEY and SMNVEV (reference sequence).

Points on this clonotype: A clone one base away is much larger, so this may be a read error. V usage is TRBV11-2 and J usage is TRBJ1-1; unclear D gene. The germline V gene has CDR1 SGHAT and CDR2 FQNNGV. The CDR3 consists of 15 residues. V was shortened by 1 base and J by 1 base, with 10 bases between the two germline ends. For the CDR3, the DNA is TGTGCCAGCAGCTTAGGGTGGGTGGGGAACACTGAAGCTTTCTTT. This sequence encodes CASSLGWVGNTEAFF.